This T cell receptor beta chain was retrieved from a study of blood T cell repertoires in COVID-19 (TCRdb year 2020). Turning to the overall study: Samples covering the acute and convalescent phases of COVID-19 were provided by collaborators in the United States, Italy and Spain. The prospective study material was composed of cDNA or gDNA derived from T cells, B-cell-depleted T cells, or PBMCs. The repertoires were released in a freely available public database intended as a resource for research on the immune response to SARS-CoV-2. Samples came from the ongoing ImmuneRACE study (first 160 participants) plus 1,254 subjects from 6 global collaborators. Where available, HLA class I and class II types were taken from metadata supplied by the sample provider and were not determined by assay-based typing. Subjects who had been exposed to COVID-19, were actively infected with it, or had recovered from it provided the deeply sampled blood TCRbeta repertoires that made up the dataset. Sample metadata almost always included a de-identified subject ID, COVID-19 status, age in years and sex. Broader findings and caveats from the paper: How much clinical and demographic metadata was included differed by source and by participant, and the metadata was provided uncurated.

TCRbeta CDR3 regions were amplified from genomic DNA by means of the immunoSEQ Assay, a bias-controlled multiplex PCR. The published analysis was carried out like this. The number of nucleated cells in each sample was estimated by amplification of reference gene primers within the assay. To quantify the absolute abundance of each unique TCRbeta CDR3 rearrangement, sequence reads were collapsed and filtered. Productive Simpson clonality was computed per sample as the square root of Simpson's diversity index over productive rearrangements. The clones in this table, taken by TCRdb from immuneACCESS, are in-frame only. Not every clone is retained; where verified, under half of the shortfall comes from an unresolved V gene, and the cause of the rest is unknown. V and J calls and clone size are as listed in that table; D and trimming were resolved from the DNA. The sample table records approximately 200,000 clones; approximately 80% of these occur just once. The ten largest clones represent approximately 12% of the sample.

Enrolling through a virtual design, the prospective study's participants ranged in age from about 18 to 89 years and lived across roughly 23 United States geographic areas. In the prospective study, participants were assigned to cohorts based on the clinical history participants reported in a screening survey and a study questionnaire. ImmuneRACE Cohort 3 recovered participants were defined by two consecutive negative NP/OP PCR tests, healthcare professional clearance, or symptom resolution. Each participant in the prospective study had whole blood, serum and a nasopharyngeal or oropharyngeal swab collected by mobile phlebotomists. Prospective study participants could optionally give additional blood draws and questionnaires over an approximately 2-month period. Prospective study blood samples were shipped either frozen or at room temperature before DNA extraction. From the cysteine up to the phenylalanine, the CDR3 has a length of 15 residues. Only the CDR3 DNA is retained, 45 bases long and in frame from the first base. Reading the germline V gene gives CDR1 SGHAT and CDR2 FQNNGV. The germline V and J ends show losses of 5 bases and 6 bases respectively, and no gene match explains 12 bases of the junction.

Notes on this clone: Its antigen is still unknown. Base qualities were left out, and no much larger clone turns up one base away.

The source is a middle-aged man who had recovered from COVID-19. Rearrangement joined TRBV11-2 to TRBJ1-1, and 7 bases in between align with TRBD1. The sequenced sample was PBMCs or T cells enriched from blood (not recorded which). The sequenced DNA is TGTGCCAGCAGCAAGCCTAACACAGGGGTGCCTGAAGCTTTCTTT. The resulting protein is CASSKPNTGVPEAFF.